The TCR beta chain under discussion was sequenced for a study of PD-L1 blockade in urothelial cancer. Whole-study findings and limits: Enhanced expansion of tumor-associated blood clones at 3 weeks characterized durable-benefit patients.

Assay used: immunoSEQ multiplex PCR; TCRdb lists only in-frame clones, some missing. The table lists approximately 46,000 clones, nearly 90% of them singletons, with approximately 7.7% in the top ten. With respect to this clone: What it binds is unknown.

This CDR3 is built from 13 residues. Germline CDR1 reads SNHLY; CDR2 reads FYNNEI. V was trimmed by 7 bases and J by 4 bases, leaving 11 bases between them. Patients were diagnosed with urothelial carcinoma, either locally advanced or metastatic. This chain links TRBV2 with TRBJ1-3; D gene ambiguous. Sequences were derived from PBMCs, sampled around atezolizumab (anti-PD-L1) treatment. This clonotype was obtained from a man between 60 and 75 years old with urothelial cancer. The CDR3 bases are TGTGCCAGCAACCGGGGTATCGGAAACACCATATATTTT. As protein: CASNRGIGNTIYF.